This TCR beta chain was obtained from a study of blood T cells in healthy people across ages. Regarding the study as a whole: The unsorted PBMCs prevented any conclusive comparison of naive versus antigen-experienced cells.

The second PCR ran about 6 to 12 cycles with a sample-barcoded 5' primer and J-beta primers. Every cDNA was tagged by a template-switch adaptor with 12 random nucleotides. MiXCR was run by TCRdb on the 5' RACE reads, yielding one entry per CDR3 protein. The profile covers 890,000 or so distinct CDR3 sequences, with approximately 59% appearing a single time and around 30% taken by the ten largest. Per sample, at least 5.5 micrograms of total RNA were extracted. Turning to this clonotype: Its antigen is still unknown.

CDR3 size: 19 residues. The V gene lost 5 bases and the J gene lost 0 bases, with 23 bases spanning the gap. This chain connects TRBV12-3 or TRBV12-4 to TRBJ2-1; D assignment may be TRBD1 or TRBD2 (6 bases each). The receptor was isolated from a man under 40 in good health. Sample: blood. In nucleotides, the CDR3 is TGTGCCAGCAGTCTCCCCCGTTCTCAAGGGGGGAGCTCCTACAATGAGCAGTTCTTC. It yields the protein CASSLPRSQGGSSYNEQFF.